What follows are 8 T cell receptor beta chains derived from one specimen sequenced in a study of blood T cell repertoires in COVID-19. Clones were read by immunoSEQ multiplex PCR, and TCRdb kept only the in-frame ones, dropping some. The table includes approximately 250,000 clones, approximately 86% detected once. Specimen: peripheral blood. These receptors all come from a woman aged 55-69 years who had recovered from COVID-19.

This rearrangement joins TRBV28 to TRBJ1-5; 10 nucleotides agree with TRBD1. V lost 8 bases and J lost 4; bases outside the gene matches: 14. CDR1 and CDR2 (germline): MDHEN, SYDVKM. The CDR3 loop spans 17 amino acids. This CDR3 reads CASFSPGTGVSNQPQHF. The CDR3 bases are TGTGCCAGCTTCTCACCCGGGACAGGGGTTTCTAATCAGCCCCAGCATTTT.

The CDR3: CASSRTSGTDTQYF. In DNA, the CDR3 is TGTGCCAGCAGCCGGACTAGCGGCACAGATACGCAGTATTTT. The V and J genes are TRBV7-2 and TRBJ2-3; TRBD2 matches 9 bases. The V gene's germline CDR1 is SGHTA and CDR2 FQGNSA. The CDR3 sequence is 14 residues long. Trimming took 5 bases from V and 1 from J; bases not matched to a gene: 1.

The gene calls are TRBV4-2 and TRBJ2-1; 9 nucleotides line up with TRBD2. The germline V gene has CDR1 LGHNA and CDR2 YNFKEQ. The CDR3 contains 16 residues. V shed 4 bases, J shed 0 bases, and the junction held 4 bases outside the gene matches. This chain's CDR3 is CASSLLAGDSYNEQFF. The CDR3 DNA reads as TGTGCCAGCAGCCTCTTAGCGGGGGACTCCTACAATGAGCAGTTCTTC.

This sequence joins TRBV11-2 and TRBJ2-2, with D unresolved. Trimming removed 1 base from V and 6 bases from J, with 3 bases in between. CDR3 length: 12 amino acids. CDR1 is SGHAT, CDR2 FQNNGV, per germline. The CDR3 loop reads CASSLVAGELFF. In DNA form, the CDR3 reads TGTGCCAGCAGCTTAGTCGCCGGGGAGCTGTTTTTT.

A single count supports this clone. The rearrangement uses TRBV10-3 and TRBJ2-5, with no clear D. CDR1 and CDR2 (germline): ENHRY, SYGVKD. Trimming removed 4 bases from V and 5 bases from J, with 8 bases in between. The CDR3 covers 12 residues. CDR3 DNA: TGTGCCATCAGTGGTTTGGAGGAGACCCAGTACTTC. Translated: CAISGLEETQYF.

This chain uses TRBV18 with TRBJ2-2; D perhaps matches TRBD1 (5 bases). CDR3 length equals 15 residues. Germline-derived CDR1 and CDR2 are KGHSH and LQKENI. With 1 base removed from V and 7 bases from J, the gap between germline ends came to 13 bases. CDR3 residues: CASSPLTGSGGELFF. The CDR3 bases are TGTGCCAGCTCACCACTAACAGGATCGGGCGGGGAGCTGTTTTTT.

This sequence joins TRBV19 and TRBJ2-2; D possibly corresponds to TRBD2 (5 bases). In germline, CDR1 is LNHDA, CDR2 SQIVND (reference sequence). This CDR3 has 12 residues. V shed 8 bases and J shed 5 bases, with 9 bases lying between them. The CDR3: CASRPGTGELFF. CDR3 coding DNA: TGTGCCAGTCGCCCGGGAACCGGGGAGCTGTTTTTT.

The chain recombines TRBV15 with TRBJ1-5; 8 bases are a match to TRBD1. This CDR3 comprises 16 residues. With V trimmed by 1 base and J by 0 bases, 2 bases remained unmatched. In germline, CDR1 is LNHNV, CDR2 YYDKDF (reference sequence). The CDR3 DNA reads as TGTGCCACCAGCAGAGCGGACAGGGCTAGCAATCAGCCCCAGCATTTT. Translating gives CATSRADRASNQPQHF.